The 28 T cell receptor beta chains reported below all come from one sample, sequenced in a study of T cell repertoires in cytomegalovirus infection. These receptors have no known antigen. TCRdb re-called the reads with MiXCR, one entry per CDR3 protein. The sample shows tens of thousands of distinct CDR3 sequences, 35% to 45% of them seen only once. Here the sequenced sample was CD8+ T cells from cultured PBMCs, taken from culture after CMV antigen stimulation. The receptors derive from a human donor in good health (CMV status not recorded). Some clones in this sample may be carry-over from other donors' samples.

On this clonotype itself: A junction end diverges from the germline sequence, so it may reflect a read error. The chain links TRBV9 to TRBJ2-3; the match to TRBD2 covers 9 bases. Germline V gene lookup returns CDR1 SGDLS and CDR2 YYNGEE. The CDR3 totals 13 residues. DNA of the CDR3: TGTGCTAGCAGCGGGAGGTACACAGATACGCAGTATTTT. This sequence encodes CASSGRYTDTQYF.

This chain connects TRBV13 to TRBJ2-7; the D gene is possibly TRBD2 (5 bases). V dropped 2 bases and J dropped 5 bases, with 10 bases sitting between them. The CDR3 consists of 13 residues. Germline values: CDR1 PRHDT, CDR2 FYEKMQ (reference sequence). The DNA for the CDR3 is TGTGCCAGCAGCTTACGTTGGGAGAACGAGCAGTACTTC. Encoded protein: CASSLRWENEQYF.

This clonotype was counted a single time. J is TRBJ1-2 and V is TRBV28; tentatively, D is TRBD1 (5 bases). Germline assignment: CDR1 MDHEN and CDR2 SYDVKM. Trimming stripped 7 bases from V and 1 base from J, with 13 bases between. This CDR3 is built from 14 residues. The CDR3 DNA reads as TGTGCCAGCACCGGGGCGGCCGATAACTATGGCTACACCTTC. Residues: CASTGAADNYGYTF.

The chain recombines TRBV5-3 with TRBJ2-3, with D tentatively TRBD1 (5 bases). TRBV5-3 qualifies as an ORF whose function is uncertain. Trimming pared 8 bases from V and 0 bases from J, leaving 34 bases between. The CDR3 consists of 21 residues. As DNA, the CDR3 is TGTGCCAGCAGCGATCCCTACTTCGACAGAACCCAATCAGCCAGCACAGATACGCAGTATTTT. Its protein is CASSDPYFDRTQSASTDTQYF.

This clonotype has only a few counts. V is TRBV12-3 or TRBV12-4 and J is TRBJ1-1; 7 nucleotides line up with TRBD1. The CDR3 runs 14 residues. Trimming cost V 3 bases and J 1 base; bases outside gene matches: 2. The CDR3 is CASSLGTANTEAFF. The CDR3 nucleotides read TGTGCCAGCAGTTTGGGGACAGCGAACACTGAAGCTTTCTTT.

V gene TRBV5-6 combines with J gene TRBJ2-3; maybe TRBD1 (5 bases). Germline loops: CDR1 SGHDT, CDR2 YYEEEE. With 6 bases removed from V and 0 bases from J, the gap between germline ends came to 14 bases. CDR3 length: 15 residues. CDR3 region: CASTLGASSTDTQYF. Written as DNA, the CDR3 is TGTGCCAGCACCCTTGGGGCGTCTAGCACAGATACGCAGTATTTT.

This rearrangement joins TRBV27 to TRBJ1-5; 7 bases align to TRBD1. This CDR3 contains 13 residues. Germline values: CDR1 MNHEY, CDR2 SMNVEV (reference sequence). V shed 6 bases, J shed 6 bases, and the junction held 5 bases outside the gene matches. The DNA for the CDR3 is TGTGCCAGCAGCAGGGGGTTCGGTCAGCCCCAGCATTTT. Translated: CASSRGFGQPQHF.

The chain uses TRBV5-5 and TRBJ2-2; weak D call: TRBD2 (6 bases). V gave up 0 bases and J gave up 1 base, with 7 bases separating them. Germline CDR1 reads SGHKS; CDR2 reads YYEKEE (reference sequence). The CDR3 totals 15 residues. CDR3 nucleotide sequence: TGTGCCAGCAGCTTGGGGGGGGTGAACACCGGGGAGCTGTTTTTT. The encoded protein is CASSLGGVNTGELFF. The variable domain in full, completed from reference TRBV5-5 and TRBJ2-2, reads DAGVTQSPTHLIKTRGQQVTLRCSPISGHKSVSWYQQVLGQGPQFIFQYYEKEERGRGNFPDRFSARQFPNYSSELNVNALLLGDSALYLCASSLGGVNTGELFFGEGSRLTVL.

This chain joins TRBV6-1 and TRBJ2-3; 10 positions agree with TRBD2. The CDR3 totals 17 residues. The junction had 12 bases not matched to a gene; V was cut back by 5 bases and J by 4 bases. Germline values: CDR1 MNHNS, CDR2 SASEGT. DNA of the CDR3: TGTGCCAGCAGTCCCGGATTAGCGGGGGGAAGCGCAGATACGCAGTATTTT. Amino acids: CASSPGLAGGSADTQYF.

V is TRBV6-5 and J is TRBJ2-6, with D perhaps TRBD2 (5 bases). V was cut by 4 bases and J by 4 bases, with 11 bases left in between. The germline gives CDR1 MNHEY, CDR2 SVGAGI. CDR3 size: 15 residues. The CDR3 sequence is CASSLEVYGANVLTF. In nucleotides, the CDR3 is TGTGCCAGCAGTTTGGAGGTGTACGGGGCCAACGTCCTGACTTTC.

J is TRBJ2-7 and V is TRBV5-1; perhaps TRBD2 as D (6 bases). Looked up from germline, CDR1 is SGHRS and CDR2 is YFSETQ. The CDR3 totals 16 residues. V dropped 0 bases and J dropped 0 bases, with 13 bases sitting between them. The CDR3 DNA sequence: TGCGCCAGCAGCTTGGCCGGGGCGGGGAGCTCCTACGAGCAGTACTTC. Its protein is CASSLAGAGSSYEQYF.

The chain employs TRBV29-1 and TRBJ1-5, with D uncertain. In germline, CDR1 is SQVTM, CDR2 ANQGSEA. Trimming removed 7 bases at V and 7 bases at J, with 20 bases between. The CDR3 has 14 residues. The CDR3 DNA follows: TGCAGCGCTCTCCAGGCCGGACCCGGCCAGCCCCAGCATTTT. Protein product: CSALQAGPGQPQHF.

The chain carries TRBV20-1 and TRBJ2-4; no reliable D call. Trimming took 4 bases from V and 0 from J, leaving 19 bases between them. The germline V gene encodes CDR1 DFQATT and CDR2 SNEGSKA (reference sequence). This CDR3 has 17 amino acids. The CDR3 DNA sequence: TGCAGTGCTACGCTGGACCGTGTACCGTTAGCCAAAAACATTCAGTACTTC. This codes for CSATLDRVPLAKNIQYF.

J is TRBJ2-2 and V is TRBV20-1; D gene unclear. Germline-derived CDR1 and CDR2 are DFQATT and SNEGSKA (reference sequence). This CDR3 has 16 amino acids. V lost 0 bases, J lost 2 bases, and 13 bases lay in between. The CDR3 DNA reads as TGCAGTGCTAGAGATCTACGTGGACCAAACACCGGGGAGCTGTTTTTT. Its protein is CSARDLRGPNTGELFF.

This clonotype occurred a few times. This chain joins TRBV13 and TRBJ2-5; D perhaps matches TRBD2 (5 bases). Per the germline V gene, CDR1 is PRHDT and CDR2 is FYEKMQ (reference sequence). V lost 5 bases to trimming and J lost 2 bases, with 15 bases between them. The CDR3 covers 15 residues. CDR3 sequence reads: CASSQMEAIQETQYF. The CDR3 bases are TGTGCCAGCAGCCAGATGGAGGCGATACAAGAGACCCAGTACTTC.

This clonotype is a singleton in its sample. CDR3 in DNA: TGTGCCAGCAGACAAGACAGGCCCCAAGAGACCCAGTACTTC. It encodes CASRQDRPQETQYF. The chain employs TRBV7-9 and TRBJ2-5; TRBD1 is a possible D gene (6 bases). V lost 6 bases and J 1 base, leaving 12 bases between the germline ends. CDR3 length equals 14 residues. Germline CDR1 is SEHNR and CDR2 is FQNEAQ (reference sequence).

This clonotype came up a few times. The chain recombines TRBV19 with TRBJ1-1; D is unresolved. Germline CDR1 is LNHDA and CDR2 is SQIVND (reference sequence). This CDR3 contains 14 residues. V was pared by 5 bases and J by 5 bases, with 15 bases between. For the CDR3, the DNA is TGTGCCAGTAGTCGGTACGGGGAGGTAACTGAAGCTTTCTTT. Translated: CASSRYGEVTEAFF.

This chain links TRBV15 with TRBJ2-5; D may be TRBD1 (6 bases). The germline V gene encodes CDR1 LNHNV and CDR2 YYDKDF (reference sequence). The CDR3 has 15 residues. V dropped 3 bases and J dropped 5 bases, with 16 bases sitting between them. CDR3 bases: TGTGCCACCAGCAGCTTGGGGGCTCAAAGGGAGACCCAGTACTTC. Amino acids: CATSSLGAQRETQYF.

The V call is TRBV28, the J call TRBJ1-3; the match to TRBD1 covers 12 bases. The V segment lost 6 bases and the J segment 9 bases; nucleotides outside the gene matches: 6. Germline V gene data show CDR1 as MDHEN and CDR2 as SYDVKM. CDR3 length: 14 amino acids. CDR3: CASSMGQGASTIYF. Here the CDR3 DNA reads TGTGCCAGCAGCATGGGACAGGGGGCCAGCACCATATATTTT.

This clonotype occurred a few times. The chain employs TRBV7-6 and TRBJ2-2; D possibly corresponds to TRBD2 (6 bases). V lost 0 bases and J 1 base, leaving 6 bases between the germline ends. The CDR3 length is 15 residues. The germline V gene encodes CDR1 SGHVS and CDR2 FNYEAQ. The CDR3 sequence: CASSLAGGNTGELFF. The CDR3 region has the DNA TGTGCCAGCAGCTTAGCGGGGGGGAACACCGGGGAGCTGTTTTTT.

The chain uses TRBV27 and TRBJ1-5; D perhaps matches TRBD1 (5 bases). This CDR3 has 15 amino acids. The germline CDR1 and CDR2 sequences are MNHEY and SMNVEV (reference sequence). Trimming took off 3 bases at V and 7 bases at J, with 16 bases between the two ends. In nucleotides, the CDR3 is TGTGCCAGCAGTTTTCTCGGGGGGATCGGGCAGCCCCAGCATTTT. Amino acid sequence: CASSFLGGIGQPQHF.

V usage is TRBV3-1 and J usage is TRBJ2-2; D gene ambiguous. This CDR3 spans 13 amino acids. Germline CDR1 reads LGHDT; CDR2 reads YNNKEL (reference sequence). V lost 1 base and J 4 bases, leaving 4 bases between the germline ends. CDR3 DNA sequence: TGTGCCAGCAGCCAAGGTGGCACCGGGGAGCTGTTTTTT. Translation: CASSQGGTGELFF.

The J gene is TRBJ1-1, the V gene TRBV7-9, with no clear D. The V and J ends lost 5 bases and 2 bases respectively, with 9 bases between them. The CDR3 runs to 13 residues. Germline CDR1 SEHNR, CDR2 FQNEAQ (reference sequence). The CDR3 sequence: CASSPDGNTEAFF. CDR3 in DNA: TGTGCCAGCAGCCCCGACGGAAACACTGAAGCTTTCTTT.

This chain uses TRBV27 with TRBJ1-3; D not resolved. Deletions cut 7 bases from V and 0 bases from J, with 10 bases between. CDR1 is MNHEY, CDR2 SMNVEV, per germline (reference sequence). The CDR3 is 14 residues long. The CDR3 DNA sequence: TGTGCCAGCAAGTACAGCGACTCTGGAAACACCATATATTTT. As protein: CASKYSDSGNTIYF.

CDR3 DNA: TGTGCCAGCAGCTCACCTCACTCTACAGGGGGATTAGAGGGCTACACCTTC. Its protein is CASSSPHSTGGLEGYTF. The chain links TRBV7-8 to TRBJ1-2; TRBD1 agrees at 8 bases. V gave up 4 bases and J gave up 8 bases; unmatched junction bases: 18. Germline V CDR1 and CDR2: SGHVS, FQNEAQ. CDR3 length equals 17 residues.

The J gene is TRBJ2-1, the V gene TRBV7-2; either TRBD1 or TRBD2 may fit D (6 bases each). Germline CDR1 is SGHTA and CDR2 is FQGNSA. CDR3 size: 14 residues. Trimming removed 3 bases from V and 10 bases from J, with 16 bases in between. The CDR3 is CASSFILGGSEQFF. DNA of the CDR3: TGTGCCAGCAGCTTCATTCTAGGGGGGTCGGAGCAGTTCTTC.

This clonotype has a handful of counts. The chain employs TRBV11-1 and TRBJ2-1; 9 nucleotides match TRBD2. Per germline, CDR1 SGHAT and CDR2 FQDESV (reference sequence). Trimming took 8 bases from V and 9 from J; bases not matched to a gene: 14. The CDR3 sequence is 15 residues long. The CDR3 region has the DNA TGTGCCAGCGATGCCGCTAGCGGGGAGGATGGTGAGCAGTTCTTC. It encodes CASDAASGEDGEQFF.

V and J are TRBV7-9 and TRBJ2-5; no firm D call. Germline CDR1 is SEHNR and CDR2 is FQNEAQ (reference sequence). This CDR3 is built from 17 residues. V was trimmed by 5 bases and J by 1 base, leaving 20 bases between them. Here the CDR3 reads CASSDRRQPTPQETQYF. CDR3 nucleotides: TGTGCCAGCAGCGATCGCAGGCAACCGACCCCCCAAGAGACCCAGTACTTC.